This entry describes one T cell receptor beta chain. This table comes from immunoSEQ multiplex PCR, and its TCRdb copy is limited to in-frame clones, with some not included. This table holds about 170,000 clones, 83% found once. The CDR3 has 17 residues. The data are from a study of blood T cell repertoires in COVID-19. V gene TRBV21-1 combines with J gene TRBJ2-3; the table assigns TRBD2, which was not confirmed against the DNA. TRBV21-1 is annotated as a pseudogene. The clonotype comes from a woman over 75 with acute or convalescent COVID-19. The sequenced sample was peripheral blood. The CDR3 DNA is TGTGCCAGCAGCAAAGTCATTAGCGGGGGCGTCACAGATACGCAGTATTTT. Its translation is CASSKVISGGVTDTQYF.